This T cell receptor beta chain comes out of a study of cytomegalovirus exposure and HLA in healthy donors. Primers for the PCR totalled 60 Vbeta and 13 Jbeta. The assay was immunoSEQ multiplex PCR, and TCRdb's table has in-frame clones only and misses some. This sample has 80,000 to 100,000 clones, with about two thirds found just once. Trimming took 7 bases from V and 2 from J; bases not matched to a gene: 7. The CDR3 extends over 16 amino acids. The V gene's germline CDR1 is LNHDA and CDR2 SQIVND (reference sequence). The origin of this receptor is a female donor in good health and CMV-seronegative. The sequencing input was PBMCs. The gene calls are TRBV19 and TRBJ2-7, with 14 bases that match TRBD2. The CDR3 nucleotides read TGTGCCAGTACCCCTGGGACTAGCGGGAGCCCCTACGAGCAGTACTTC. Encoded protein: CASTPGTSGSPYEQYF.